This T cell receptor (beta chain) originates from a study of blood T cell repertoires in COVID-19. The protocol was immunoSEQ multiplex PCR, while the TCRdb copy is restricted to in-frame clones and leaves out a portion. The table records about 280,000 clones, 85% of them present only once. The germline V and J ends were trimmed by 7 bases and 7 bases, with 11 bases remaining between them. The CDR3 sequence is 12 residues long. Germline-derived CDR1 and CDR2 are MDHEN and SYDVKM. This clonotype was sampled from a woman aged 45-65 years who had recovered from COVID-19. The rearrangement links TRBV28 to TRBJ1-5, with a tentative D call TRBD1 (6 bases). The sequenced sample was PBMCs or T cells enriched from blood (not recorded which). CDR3: CASTGVRQPQHF. The DNA for the CDR3 is TGTGCCAGCACAGGGGTTAGGCAGCCCCAGCATTTT.